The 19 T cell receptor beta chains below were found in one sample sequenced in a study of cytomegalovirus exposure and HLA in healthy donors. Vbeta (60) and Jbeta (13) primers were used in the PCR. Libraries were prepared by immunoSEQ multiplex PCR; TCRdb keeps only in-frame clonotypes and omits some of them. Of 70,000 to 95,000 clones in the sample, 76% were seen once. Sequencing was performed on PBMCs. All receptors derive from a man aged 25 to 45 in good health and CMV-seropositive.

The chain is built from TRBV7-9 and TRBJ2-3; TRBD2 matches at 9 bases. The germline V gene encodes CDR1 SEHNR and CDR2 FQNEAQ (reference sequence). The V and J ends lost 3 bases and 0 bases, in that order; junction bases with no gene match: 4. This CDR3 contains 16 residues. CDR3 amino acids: CASSFSGSTSTDTQYF. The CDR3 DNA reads TGTGCCAGCAGCTTTAGCGGGAGCACGAGCACAGATACGCAGTATTTT.

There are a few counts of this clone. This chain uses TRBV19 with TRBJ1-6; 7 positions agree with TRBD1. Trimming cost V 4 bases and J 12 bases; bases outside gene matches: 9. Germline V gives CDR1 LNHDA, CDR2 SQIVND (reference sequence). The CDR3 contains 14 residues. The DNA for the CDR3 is TGTGCCAGTAGTACCAAGGGGGCGGGACAACCCCTCCACTTT. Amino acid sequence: CASSTKGAGQPLHF.

As DNA, the CDR3 is TGTGCCAGCAGCGCGCAACAGGGAGGGTATGGCTACACCTTC. It yields the protein CASSAQQGGYGYTF. V and J are TRBV5-4 and TRBJ1-2; a possible D gene is TRBD1 (6 bases). The length of the CDR3 is 14 residues. V gave up 4 bases and J gave up 5 bases, with 15 bases separating them. CDR1 is SGHNT and CDR2 is YYREEE in the germline V gene (reference sequence).

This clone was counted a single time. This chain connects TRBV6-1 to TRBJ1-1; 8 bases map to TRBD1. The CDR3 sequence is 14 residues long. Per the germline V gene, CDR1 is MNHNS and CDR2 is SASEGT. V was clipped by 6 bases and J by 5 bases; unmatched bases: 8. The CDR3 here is CASRTDRGGTEAFF. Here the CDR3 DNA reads TGTGCCAGCAGGACTGACAGGGGTGGGACTGAAGCTTTCTTT.

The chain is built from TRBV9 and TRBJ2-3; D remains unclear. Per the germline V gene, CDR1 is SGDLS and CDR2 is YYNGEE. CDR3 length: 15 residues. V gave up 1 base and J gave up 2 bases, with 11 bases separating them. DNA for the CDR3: TGTGCCAGCAGCGTACTGGGCGCCTACACAGATACGCAGTATTTT. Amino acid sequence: CASSVLGAYTDTQYF.

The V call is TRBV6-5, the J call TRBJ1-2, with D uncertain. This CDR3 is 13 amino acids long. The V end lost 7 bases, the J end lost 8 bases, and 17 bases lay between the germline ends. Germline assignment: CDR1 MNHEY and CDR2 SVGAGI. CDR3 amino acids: CASTTREGWGYTF. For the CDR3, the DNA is TGTGCCAGCACCACCCGAGAGGGATGGGGCTACACCTTC.

CDR3 region: CASSPQGALNEQFF. DNA for the CDR3: TGTGCCAGCAGCCCACAGGGGGCGTTGAATGAGCAGTTCTTC. This chain links TRBV5-5 with TRBJ2-1; 9 nucleotides line up with TRBD1. The CDR3 sequence is 14 residues long. CDR1 SGHKS and CDR2 YYEKEE come from the germline V gene (reference sequence). V was clipped by 4 bases and J by 7 bases; unmatched bases: 6.

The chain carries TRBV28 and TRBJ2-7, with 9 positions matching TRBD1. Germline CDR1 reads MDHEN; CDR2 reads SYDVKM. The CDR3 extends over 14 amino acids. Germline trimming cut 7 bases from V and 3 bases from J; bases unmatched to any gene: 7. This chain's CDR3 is CASTKTGGDYEQYF. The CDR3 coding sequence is TGTGCCAGCACCAAGACAGGGGGAGACTACGAGCAGTACTTC. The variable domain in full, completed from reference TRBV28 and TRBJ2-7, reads DVKVTQSSRYLVKRTGEKVFLECVQDMDHENMFWYRQDPGLGLRLIYFSYDVKMKEKGDIPEGYSVSREKKERFSLILESASTNQTSMYLCASTKTGGDYEQYFGPGTRLTVT.

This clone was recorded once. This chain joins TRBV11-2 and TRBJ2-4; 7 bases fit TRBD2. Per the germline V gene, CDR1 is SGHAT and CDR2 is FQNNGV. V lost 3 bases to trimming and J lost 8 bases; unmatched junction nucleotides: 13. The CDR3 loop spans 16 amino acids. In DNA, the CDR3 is TGTGCCAGCAGCTTTAATCCTCCCCCTGGGGGGGACATTCAGTACTTC. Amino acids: CASSFNPPPGGDIQYF.

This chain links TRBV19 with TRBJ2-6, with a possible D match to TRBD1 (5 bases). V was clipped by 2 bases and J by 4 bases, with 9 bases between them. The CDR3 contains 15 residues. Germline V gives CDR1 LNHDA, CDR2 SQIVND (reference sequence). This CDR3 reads CASSIQGSGANVLTF. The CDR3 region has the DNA TGTGCCAGTAGTATACAGGGTTCCGGGGCCAACGTCCTGACTTTC. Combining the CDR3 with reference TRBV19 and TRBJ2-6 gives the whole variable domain DGGITQSPKYLFRKEGQNVTLSCEQNLNHDAMYWYRQDPGQGLRLIYYSQIVNDFQKGDIAEGYSVSREKKESFPLTVTSAQKNPTAFYLCASSIQGSGANVLTFGAGSRLTVL.

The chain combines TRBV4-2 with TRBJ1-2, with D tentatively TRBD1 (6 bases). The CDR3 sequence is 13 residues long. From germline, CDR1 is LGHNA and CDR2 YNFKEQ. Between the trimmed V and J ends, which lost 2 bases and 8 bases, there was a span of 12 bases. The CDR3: CASSQTGSDGYTF. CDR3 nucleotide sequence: TGTGCCAGCAGCCAAACAGGGTCCGACGGCTACACCTTC.

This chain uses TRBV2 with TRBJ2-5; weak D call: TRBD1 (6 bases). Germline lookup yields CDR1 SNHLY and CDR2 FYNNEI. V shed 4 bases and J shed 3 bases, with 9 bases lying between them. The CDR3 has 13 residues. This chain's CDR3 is CASSGNREETQYF. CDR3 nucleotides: TGTGCCAGCAGTGGAAACAGGGAAGAGACCCAGTACTTC.

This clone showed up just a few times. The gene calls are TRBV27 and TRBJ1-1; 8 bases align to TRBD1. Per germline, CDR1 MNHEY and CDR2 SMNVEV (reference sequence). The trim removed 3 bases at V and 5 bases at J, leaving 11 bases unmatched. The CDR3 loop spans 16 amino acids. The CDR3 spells CASSFTPGGAGTEAFF. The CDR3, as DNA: TGTGCCAGCAGTTTCACCCCAGGGGGCGCGGGGACTGAAGCTTTCTTT.

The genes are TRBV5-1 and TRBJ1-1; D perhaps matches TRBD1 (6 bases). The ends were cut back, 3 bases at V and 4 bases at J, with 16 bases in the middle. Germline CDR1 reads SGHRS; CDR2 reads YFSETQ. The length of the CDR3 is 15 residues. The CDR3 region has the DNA TGCGCCAGCAGCTCGTCCGGGAGGGGGGGCACTGAAGCTTTCTTT. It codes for CASSSSGRGGTEAFF.

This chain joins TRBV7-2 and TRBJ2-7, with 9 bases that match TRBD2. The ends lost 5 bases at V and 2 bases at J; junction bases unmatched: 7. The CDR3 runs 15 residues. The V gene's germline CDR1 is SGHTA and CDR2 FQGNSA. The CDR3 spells CASSLWTSATYEQYF. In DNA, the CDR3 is TGTGCCAGCAGCCTGTGGACTAGCGCAACCTACGAGCAGTACTTC.

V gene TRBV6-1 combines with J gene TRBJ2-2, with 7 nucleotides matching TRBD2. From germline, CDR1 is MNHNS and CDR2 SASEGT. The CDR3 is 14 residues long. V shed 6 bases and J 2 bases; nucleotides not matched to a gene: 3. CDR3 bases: TGTGCCAGCAGGGGGGAGGGAAACACCGGGGAGCTGTTTTTT. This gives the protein CASRGEGNTGELFF.

The CDR3 nucleotides read TGTGCCAGCAGCGTAGATTTCGGTACGCAGTATTTT. Protein product: CASSVDFGTQYF. The rearrangement uses TRBV9 and TRBJ2-3; D gene uncertain. Trimming took off 0 bases at V and 8 bases at J, with 7 bases between the two ends. The CDR3 sequence is 12 residues long. The V gene's germline CDR1 is SGDLS and CDR2 YYNGEE. Based on the CDR3 plus reference TRBV9 and TRBJ2-3, the full variable domain is DSGVTQTPKHLITATGQRVTLRCSPRSGDLSVYWYQQSLDQGLQFLIQYYNGEERAKGNILERFSAQQFPDLHSELNLSSLELGDSALYFCASSVDFGTQYFGPGTRLTVL.

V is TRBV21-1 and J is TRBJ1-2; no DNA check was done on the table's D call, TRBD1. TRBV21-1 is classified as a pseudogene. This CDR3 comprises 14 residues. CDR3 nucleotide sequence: TGTGCCAGCAGCCTACACAGGGGAGTGGGTGGCTACACCTTC. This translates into CASSLHRGVGGYTF.

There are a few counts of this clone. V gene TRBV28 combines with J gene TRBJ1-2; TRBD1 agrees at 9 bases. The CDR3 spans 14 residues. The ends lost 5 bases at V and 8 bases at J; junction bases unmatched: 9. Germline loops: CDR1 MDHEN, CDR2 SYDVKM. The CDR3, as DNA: TGTGCCAGCAGTGCCCTGGGACAGGGTAAGGGCTACACCTTC. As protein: CASSALGQGKGYTF.